The next 32 T cell receptor beta chains were all read from a single sample in a study of blood T cell repertoires in COVID-19. Assay: immunoSEQ multiplex PCR; the TCRdb copy retains only in-frame clones and omits some. The table includes about 72,000 clones, approximately 90% detected once. The source material was peripheral blood. These receptors all come from a man in his sixties or seventies with active or convalescent COVID-19.

The J gene is TRBJ1-5, the V gene TRBV18, with 8 bases aligning to TRBD1. V lost 2 bases to trimming and J lost 7 bases; unmatched junction nucleotides: 7. Germline CDR1 is KGHSH and CDR2 is LQKENI. The CDR3 has 15 amino acids. The CDR3 sequence: CASSPVTGVGQPQHF. In DNA form, the CDR3 reads TGTGCCAGCTCACCAGTGACAGGGGTGGGGCAGCCCCAGCATTTT.

This clone was detected once. This chain joins TRBV3-1 (or the pseudogene TRBV3-2) and TRBJ2-2; TRBD2 aligns across 8 bases. This CDR3 contains 17 residues. Germline V CDR1 and CDR2: LGHDT, YNNKEL (reference sequence). The V gene end was trimmed by 5 bases and the J gene end by 1 base; junction bases not matched to a gene: 9. In DNA form, the CDR3 reads TGTGCCAGCAGCGTTTCGGGGACTAGATTGAACACCGGGGAGCTGTTTTTT. Amino acid sequence: CASSVSGTRLNTGELFF.

The genes are TRBV19 and TRBJ1-6, with TRBD1 as a possible D gene (6 bases). CDR1 is LNHDA and CDR2 is SQIVND in the germline V gene (reference sequence). V was trimmed by 4 bases and J by 4 bases, leaving 8 bases between them. This CDR3 comprises 14 residues. In DNA, the CDR3 is TGTGCCAGTAGTACCGGACAGTATAATTCACCCCTCCACTTT. Residues: CASSTGQYNSPLHF.

This clone came up a few times. This rearrangement joins TRBV6-6 to TRBJ1-5; D call uncertain. CDR1 is MNHNY and CDR2 is SVGAGI in the germline V gene (reference sequence). The V end lost 5 bases, the J end lost 6 bases, and 23 bases lay between the germline ends. The CDR3 is 17 residues long. CDR3 DNA sequence: TGTGCCAGCAGTCCCGGACCGGTGAGGGCAGGATCTCAGCCCCAGCATTTT. Translation: CASSPGPVRAGSQPQHF.

In this sample, this clone turned up a few times. This chain uses TRBV5-1 with TRBJ2-2, with 7 nucleotides matching TRBD2. Germline values: CDR1 SGHRS, CDR2 YFSETQ. The J segment lost 7 bases and the V segment lost 0 bases, leaving 6 bases of the junction unmatched. The CDR3 is 15 residues long. CDR3 coding DNA: TGCGCCAGCAGCTTGGTTGGGAGGGCCGGCGGGGAGCTGTTTTTT. Translating it yields CASSLVGRAGGELFF.

The CDR3 DNA follows: TGTGCCAGCATTTCAGGGCGGGGTCAGCCCCAGCATTTT. The encoded protein is CASISGRGQPQHF. This rearrangement joins TRBV28 to TRBJ1-5; TRBD1 might be the D (5 bases). Trimming shortened V by 7 bases and J by 6 bases, and 13 bases separated the two germline ends. This CDR3 has 13 amino acids. Germline V gene sequence: CDR1 MDHEN, CDR2 SYDVKM.

This clone was seen only a few times. The chain recombines TRBV5-1 with TRBJ2-1; TRBD2 aligns across 12 bases. V gave up 0 bases and J gave up 5 bases; unmatched junction bases: 6. The CDR3 is made up of 17 amino acids. The germline V gene encodes CDR1 SGHRS and CDR2 YFSETQ. DNA for the CDR3: TGCGCCAGCAGCTTGGCCCTCCTAGCGGGAGGGAACAATGAGCAGTTCTTC. Protein: CASSLALLAGGNNEQFF. Complete variable domain (other parts from reference TRBV5-1 and TRBJ2-1): KAGVTQTPRYLIKTRGQQVTLSCSPISGHRSVSWYQQTPGQGLQFLFEYFSETQRNKGNFPGRFSGRQFSNSRSEMNVSTLELGDSALYLCASSLALLAGGNNEQFFGPGTRLTVL.

V usage is TRBV18 and J usage is TRBJ1-5; D is perhaps TRBD1 (5 bases). This CDR3 is 16 amino acids long. Germline-derived CDR1 and CDR2 are KGHSH and LQKENI. The V and J ends lost 1 base and 0 bases respectively, with 10 bases between them. CDR3 region: CASSPRQQGSNQPQHF. In nucleotides, the CDR3 is TGTGCCAGCTCACCACGGCAGCAGGGTAGCAATCAGCCCCAGCATTTT.

There are a few counts of this clone. J is TRBJ2-2 and V is TRBV27; 10 positions agree with TRBD1. In germline, CDR1 is MNHEY, CDR2 SMNVEV (reference sequence). The CDR3 totals 15 residues. With 4 bases clipped from V and 6 bases from J, the junction kept 5 bases outside the gene matches. The CDR3 is CASSSDRGRSGELFF. In DNA, the CDR3 is TGTGCCAGCAGTTCGGACAGGGGGAGGTCCGGGGAGCTGTTTTTT.

Notes on this clone: The same CDR3 arises from other DNA sequences in this sample as well. This rearrangement joins TRBV2 to TRBJ1-5; 8 positions match TRBD1. The germline V gene encodes CDR1 SNHLY and CDR2 FYNNEI. J was trimmed by 7 bases and V by 3 bases; bases with no gene match: 5. This CDR3 spans 14 amino acids. CDR3 region: CASSEDRVGQPQHF. CDR3 nucleotides: TGTGCCAGCAGTGAGGACAGGGTGGGACAGCCCCAGCATTTT.

The chain has TRBV20-1 and TRBJ2-5, with 9 bases fitting TRBD1. This CDR3 is built from 14 residues. Germline CDR1 and CDR2: DFQATT and SNEGSKA (reference sequence). V lost 3 bases to trimming and J lost 4 bases; unmatched junction nucleotides: 6. As DNA, the CDR3 is TGCAGTGCTAGTTTTGGGACAGGGTTAGAGACCCAGTACTTC. Protein product: CSASFGTGLETQYF.

The J gene is TRBJ1-4, the V gene TRBV19, with a possible D match to TRBD1 (5 bases). Deletions cut 6 bases from V and 2 bases from J, with 10 bases between. The CDR3 has 14 residues. Per the germline V gene, CDR1 is LNHDA and CDR2 is SQIVND (reference sequence). The CDR3 here is CASRGHATNEKLFF. In nucleotides, the CDR3 is TGTGCCAGTAGAGGACATGCGACTAATGAAAAACTGTTTTTT.

The chain employs TRBV7-9 and TRBJ1-1; 11 bases are shared with TRBD1. V lost 6 bases and J lost 5; bases outside the gene matches: 5. Germline V gene lookup returns CDR1 SEHNR and CDR2 FQNEAQ (reference sequence). This CDR3 spans 14 amino acids. CDR3 region: CASRSGTGGTEAFF. CDR3 in DNA: TGTGCCAGCAGATCCGGGACAGGGGGTACTGAAGCTTTCTTT.

The chain joins TRBV25-1 to TRBJ1-2, with D hard to call. Per the germline V gene, CDR1 is MGHDK and CDR2 is SYGVNS. Trimming left V 4 bases short and J 7 bases short, with 13 bases between. This CDR3 spans 13 amino acids. Here the CDR3 DNA reads TGTGCCAGCAGTGCGATTGTGAGCACTGGCTACACCTTC. Its protein product is CASSAIVSTGYTF.

V usage is TRBV7-2 and J usage is TRBJ2-5; 7 bases are a match to TRBD2. The CDR3 runs to 14 residues. The germline CDR1 and CDR2 sequences are SGHTA and FQGNSA. The ends lost 0 bases at V and 5 bases at J; junction bases unmatched: 3. The CDR3 loop reads CASSLAGGSETQYF. The CDR3, as DNA: TGTGCCAGCAGCTTAGCCGGCGGGAGTGAGACCCAGTACTTC. Variable domain in full (rest from reference TRBV7-2 and TRBJ2-5): GAGVSQSPSNKVTEKGKDVELRCDPISGHTALYWYRQSLGQGLEFLIYFQGNSAPDKSGLPSDRFSAERTGGSVSTLTIQRTQQEDSAVYLCASSLAGGSETQYFGPGTRLLVL.

The CDR3 region is CASSVELTGISYNEQFF. CDR3 DNA: TGTGCCAGCAGCGTCGAACTGACAGGGATCTCCTACAATGAGCAGTTCTTC. The chain uses TRBV9 and TRBJ2-1; 7 bases line up with TRBD1. Germline V gives CDR1 SGDLS, CDR2 YYNGEE. This CDR3 region has 17 residues. J lost 0 bases, V lost 2 bases, and 8 bases had no gene match.

The chain recombines TRBV12-3 or TRBV12-4 with TRBJ1-5, with 7 bases that match TRBD1. V was pared by 7 bases and J by 3 bases, with 3 bases of the junction left unmatched. The CDR3 consists of 13 residues. The CDR3: CASTGGYNQPQHF. The CDR3 nucleotides are TGTGCCAGCACAGGGGGATACAATCAGCCCCAGCATTTT.

This clone was seen a single time. The chain combines TRBV4-1 with TRBJ1-2; D unclear. CDR1 and CDR2 from the germline V gene are MGHRA and YSYEKL. The CDR3 runs 14 residues. V lost 6 bases and J lost 2, with 13 bases in between. The CDR3 loop is CASSPTRTNYGYTF. In DNA form, the CDR3 reads TGCGCCAGCAGTCCAACTAGGACCAACTATGGCTACACCTTC.

The rearrangement joins TRBV2 to TRBJ1-2; D gene unclear. Trimming left V 2 bases short and J 8 bases short, with 9 bases between. CDR3 length equals 12 residues. Germline V gene data show CDR1 as SNHLY and CDR2 as FYNNEI. The DNA for the CDR3 is TGTGCCAGCAGTGAATCGGTGTCGGGCTACACCTTC. Protein product: CASSESVSGYTF. Full variable domain (outside the CDR3, taken from reference TRBV2 and TRBJ1-2): EPEVTQTPSHQVTQMGQEVILRCVPISNHLYFYWYRQILGQKVEFLVSFYNNEISEKSEIFDDQFSVERPDGSNFTLKIRSTKLEDSAMYFCASSESVSGYTFGSGTRLTVV.

The J gene is TRBJ1-1, the V gene TRBV15, with TRBD1 matching over 10 bases. The CDR3 is 14 amino acids. Germline loops: CDR1 LNHNV, CDR2 YYDKDF (reference sequence). V dropped 1 base and J dropped 5; count of bases not matched to a gene: 1. As DNA, the CDR3 is TGTGCCACCAGCAGAGGGACAGGGGGGACTGAAGCTTTCTTT. Translating gives CATSRGTGGTEAFF.

This chain links TRBV20-1 with TRBJ1-5, with a weak D call TRBD1 (6 bases). The length of the CDR3 is 14 residues. Germline CDR1 reads DFQATT; CDR2 reads SNEGSKA (reference sequence). Trimming pared 3 bases from V and 0 bases from J, leaving 9 bases between. The CDR3 protein is CSASLGASNQPQHF. The DNA for the CDR3 is TGCAGTGCTAGTCTGGGGGCTAGCAATCAGCCCCAGCATTTT.

This clone showed up just a few times. The chain carries TRBV28 and TRBJ2-3, with 8 bases fitting TRBD1. The germline V gene has CDR1 MDHEN and CDR2 SYDVKM. V gave up 6 bases and J gave up 3 bases; unmatched junction bases: 5. There are 14 residues in the CDR3. The CDR3 loop is CASRTGQVTDTQYF. Here the CDR3 DNA reads TGTGCCAGCAGAACGGGACAGGTGACAGATACGCAGTATTTT.

This sequence joins TRBV15 and TRBJ2-2; 8 nucleotides match TRBD1. The CDR3 is made up of 14 amino acids. The trim removed 5 bases at V and 3 bases at J, leaving 2 bases unmatched. Looked up from germline, CDR1 is LNHNV and CDR2 is YYDKDF (reference sequence). The CDR3 spells CATSETGDTGELFF. The CDR3 DNA follows: TGTGCCACCAGCGAGACAGGGGACACCGGGGAGCTGTTTTTT.

V usage is TRBV10-3 and J usage is TRBJ1-6; D unresolved. V dropped 0 bases and J dropped 7 bases, with 7 bases sitting between them. The germline V gene encodes CDR1 ENHRY and CDR2 SYGVKD. The CDR3 is 14 residues long. CDR3 sequence (DNA): TGTGCCATCAGTGAGTCGAGAGAGAATTCACCCCTCCACTTT. Translated, it gives CAISESRENSPLHF.

This chain joins TRBV28 and TRBJ1-6; D may be TRBD1 (6 bases). Trimming took 5 bases from V and 0 from J, leaving 11 bases between them. The CDR3 runs to 16 residues. Germline V gene lookup returns CDR1 MDHEN and CDR2 SYDVKM. The CDR3 reads CASSRQASSYNSPLHF. Here the CDR3 DNA reads TGTGCCAGCAGTCGACAGGCGAGCTCCTATAATTCACCCCTCCACTTT. The whole variable domain, remainder taken from reference TRBV28 and TRBJ1-6, is DVKVTQSSRYLVKRTGEKVFLECVQDMDHENMFWYRQDPGLGLRLIYFSYDVKMKEKGDIPEGYSVSREKKERFSLILESASTNQTSMYLCASSRQASSYNSPLHFGNGTRLTVT.

This chain joins TRBV7-2 and TRBJ2-1; 12 bases line up with TRBD2. CDR3 length: 17 amino acids. Trimming took 1 base from V and 4 from J; bases not matched to a gene: 5. CDR1 is SGHTA, CDR2 FQGNSA, per germline. The CDR3 DNA is TGTGCCAGCAGCTTAGGGGGGACTAGCGGGCTATACAATGAGCAGTTCTTC. It translates to CASSLGGTSGLYNEQFF.

The rearrangement uses TRBV6-5 and TRBJ2-3; D perhaps matches TRBD2 (6 bases). CDR3 length equals 14 residues. Germline values: CDR1 MNHEY, CDR2 SVGAGI. V was cut by 4 bases and J by 7 bases, with 15 bases left in between. CDR3: CASSSGLGGYTQYF. CDR3 nucleotides: TGTGCCAGCAGTTCGGGACTTGGGGGGTATACGCAGTATTTT.

In its sample, this clone was seen a few times. At one boundary the junction diverges from the germline segment, which might be a read error. This CDR3 is CASSLAITGTHEQYF. As DNA, the CDR3 is TGTGCTAGCAGCTTAGCCATTACAGGGACCCACGAGCAGTACTTC. The chain joins TRBV7-7 to TRBJ2-7; weak D call: TRBD1 (6 bases). The CDR3 is 15 amino acids. Per germline, CDR1 SSHAT and CDR2 FNYEAQ (reference sequence).

This rearrangement joins TRBV12-3 or TRBV12-4 to TRBJ1-2; D gene uncertain. This CDR3 region has 13 residues. V was clipped by 3 bases and J by 7 bases, with 12 bases between them. For the CDR3, the DNA is TGTGCCAGCAGTTTTTCCCTGACTACTGGCTACACCTTC. It is translated as CASSFSLTTGYTF.

This chain connects TRBV3-1 (or the pseudogene TRBV3-2) to TRBJ1-1; possible D gene TRBD1, 6 bases. The germline V gene has CDR1 LGHDT and CDR2 YNNKEL (reference sequence). The CDR3 spans 15 residues. V shed 4 bases and J shed 2 bases, with 14 bases lying between them. In nucleotides, the CDR3 is TGTGCCAGCAGCCCCTTCGGGGGGGCTAACACTGAAGCTTTCTTT. The encoded protein is CASSPFGGANTEAFF.

The J gene is TRBJ1-2, the V gene TRBV30, with D maybe TRBD1 (6 bases). The CDR3 has 12 amino acids. Germline CDR1 and CDR2: GTSNPN and SVGIG (reference sequence). Trimming cost V 4 bases and J 8 bases, with 14 bases left between them. The CDR3 here is CAWNRPGEGYTF. CDR3 nucleotide sequence: TGTGCCTGGAATCGGCCAGGGGAAGGCTACACCTTC.

The table lists this clone with a count of one. V gene TRBV7-3 combines with J gene TRBJ1-1, with a weak D call TRBD1 (5 bases). Trimming took 6 bases from V and 4 from J, leaving 12 bases between them. The germline gives CDR1 SGHTA, CDR2 FQGTGA. The length of the CDR3 is 13 residues. The CDR3 DNA is TGTGCCAGCAGGAAGGGGCCCCTCACTGAAGCTTTCTTT. This translates into CASRKGPLTEAFF.